These T cell receptor beta chains were read from a single sample in a study of blood T cells in healthy people across ages. MiXCR, applied by TCRdb to the 5' RACE reads, yields one record per CDR3 protein. The sample has roughly 800,000 distinct CDR3 sequences; more than 25% are singletons. These data were also reused for a study on T cells of mothers and their children.

The sequencing input was blood. The receptor source for this set is a boy younger than 18 in good health. CDR3s leave out the opening cysteine and the closing phenylalanine or tryptophan. A D gene is named only where the DNA matches it firmly.

v_call: TRBV9; d_call: -; cdr3_aa: ASSGLGDEQY
v_call: TRBV5-1; d_call: -; cdr3_aa: ASSLNIMGTEAF
v_call: TRBV12-3/TRBV12-4; d_call: -; cdr3_aa: ASSLGLTFTGANVLT
v_call: TRBV4-1; d_call: TRBD1; cdr3_aa: ASSQGTGYEQY
v_call: TRBV5-1; d_call: -; cdr3_aa: ASSSTAPYGYT
v_call: TRBV5-4; d_call: -; cdr3_aa: ASSLGDNDEQY
v_call: TRBV5-1; d_call: TRBD1; cdr3_aa: ASSLTRQGYGYT
v_call: TRBV10-3; d_call: -; cdr3_aa: AIRKTWGSYEQY
v_call: TRBV7-2; d_call: -; cdr3_aa: ASSLRAGTSGANVLT
v_call: TRBV10-3; d_call: -; cdr3_aa: AIAGGSNEKLF
v_call: TRBV14; d_call: TRBD1; cdr3_aa: ASSQLTGGAEAF
v_call: TRBV4-2; d_call: TRBD2; cdr3_aa: ASSQDASGGEDTQY
v_call: TRBV4-1; d_call: TRBD1; cdr3_aa: ASSHGQGAKGELF
v_call: TRBV29-1; d_call: -; cdr3_aa: SAALTTEAF
v_call: TRBV10-3; d_call: -; cdr3_aa: AISESGWETQY
v_call: TRBV7-9; d_call: TRBD2; cdr3_aa: ASSARGGRYEQF
v_call: TRBV3-1; d_call: -; cdr3_aa: ASSQGGNYQETQY
v_call: TRBV5-1; d_call: TRBD1; cdr3_aa: ASSFPGTEVNEQF
v_call: TRBV6-5; d_call: -; cdr3_aa: ASSLTSNTGELF
v_call: TRBV20-1; d_call: -; cdr3_aa: SAKMDAAYNSPLH
v_call: TRBV27; d_call: -; cdr3_aa: ASSFFDWDTQY
v_call: TRBV18; d_call: -; cdr3_aa: ASSPRRGDNEKLF
v_call: TRBV29-1; d_call: TRBD2; cdr3_aa: SVELAGDEQF
v_call: TRBV28; d_call: -; cdr3_aa: ASTAAQGAYEQY
v_call: TRBV12-3/TRBV12-4; d_call: -; cdr3_aa: ASSPGYTDTQY
v_call: TRBV28; d_call: TRBD2; cdr3_aa: ASSSLTSGLAQF
v_call: TRBV7-3; d_call: TRBD2; cdr3_aa: ASSPPSGGVHEQF
v_call: TRBV7-9; d_call: TRBD2; cdr3_aa: ASSLLLSGGYNEQF
v_call: TRBV9; d_call: -; cdr3_aa: ASSVGGGAEKLF
v_call: TRBV18; d_call: -; cdr3_aa: ASSPPGVVGEQF
v_call: TRBV6-5; d_call: TRBD2; cdr3_aa: ASSWPGTSGSNEQF
v_call: TRBV10-3; d_call: TRBD1; cdr3_aa: AIKPTGKYGYT
v_call: TRBV2; d_call: -; cdr3_aa: ASSEQRNYGYT
v_call: TRBV6-1; d_call: -; cdr3_aa: ASSERGPPYEQY
v_call: TRBV10-3; d_call: -; cdr3_aa: AISEGTGQY
v_call: TRBV12-3/TRBV12-4; d_call: -; cdr3_aa: ASSLRGAGQNTGELF
v_call: TRBV5-4; d_call: TRBD1; cdr3_aa: ASTPWGTGNYGYT
v_call: TRBV3-1; d_call: -; cdr3_aa: ASSQRWVRDSEQF
v_call: TRBV20-1; d_call: -; cdr3_aa: SARDGRGDTGELF
v_call: TRBV10-3; d_call: -; cdr3_aa: AISGRGSNSPLH
v_call: TRBV29-1; d_call: -; cdr3_aa: SVDRLFYGYT
v_call: TRBV12-3/TRBV12-4; d_call: TRBD1; cdr3_aa: ASSFQPGGYIGGYT
v_call: TRBV12-3/TRBV12-4; d_call: -; cdr3_aa: ASSPGTNLKTGELF
v_call: TRBV20-1; d_call: TRBD1; cdr3_aa: SARVNDRAWREKLF
v_call: TRBV7-2; d_call: -; cdr3_aa: ASSLLSSSGANVLT
v_call: TRBV2; d_call: -; cdr3_aa: ASSDSSLGGYT
v_call: TRBV9; d_call: TRBD2; cdr3_aa: ASSVRGARGETQY
v_call: TRBV7-3; d_call: TRBD2; cdr3_aa: ASSSTAPGLGAEQF
v_call: TRBV29-1; d_call: TRBD1; cdr3_aa: SAEGTAYYEQY
v_call: TRBV7-3; d_call: -; cdr3_aa: ASSLIPGDTQY
v_call: TRBV5-5; d_call: TRBD2; cdr3_aa: ASSEGIAGGLKETQY
v_call: TRBV11-1; d_call: TRBD1; cdr3_aa: ASSSTRVLGGEETQY
v_call: TRBV20-1; d_call: TRBD2; cdr3_aa: SARGSGGSGETQY